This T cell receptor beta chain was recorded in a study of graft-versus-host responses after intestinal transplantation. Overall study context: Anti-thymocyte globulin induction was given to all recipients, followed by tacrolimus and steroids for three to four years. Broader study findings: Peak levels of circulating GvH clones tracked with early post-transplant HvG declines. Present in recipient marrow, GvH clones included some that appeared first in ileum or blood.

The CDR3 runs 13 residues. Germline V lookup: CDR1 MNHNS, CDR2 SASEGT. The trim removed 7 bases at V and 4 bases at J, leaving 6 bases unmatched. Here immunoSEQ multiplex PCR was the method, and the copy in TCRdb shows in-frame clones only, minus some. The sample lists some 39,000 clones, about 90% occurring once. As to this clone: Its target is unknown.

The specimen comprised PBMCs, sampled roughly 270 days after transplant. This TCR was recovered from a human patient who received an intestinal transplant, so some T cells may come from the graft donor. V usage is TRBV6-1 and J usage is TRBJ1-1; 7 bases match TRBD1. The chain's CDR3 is CASKTGDSTEAFF. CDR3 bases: TGTGCCAGCAAAACAGGGGACTCCACTGAAGCTTTCTTT.